A selection of T cell receptor beta chains follows, all from one sample in a study of CD8 T cells in ankylosing spondylitis. TCRdb itself ran the 5' RACE reads through MiXCR, one entry per CDR3 protein. Of a few hundred thousand distinct CDR3 sequences listed, over 9.5% are singletons. The sequenced sample consisted of blood, either unsorted or a sorted T cell fraction (not recorded which). These receptors all come from a male donor with ankylosing spondylitis. The CDR3 runs from the conserved cysteine through the conserved F or W. The D gene is left open where the match is weak. Size is stated for part of the rows, as once, few or many counts, or as a class when the clone is expanded.

>TRBJ2-3|14|TRBV10-3|TRBD1|few
CAIRKTGSTDTQYF
TGTGCCATCAGGAAGACAGGGAGCACAGATACGCAGTATTTT
>TRBJ1-5|17|TRBV7-9|TRBD1|NA
CASSLGYGGQGDQPQHF
TGTGCCAGCAGCTTAGGGTACGGTGGACAGGGGGATCAGCCCCAGCATTTT
>TRBJ2-3|13|TRBV29-1|NA|few
CSVEPLGTDTQYF
TGCAGCGTTGAACCCCTAGGCACAGATACGCAGTATTTT
>TRBJ2-1|15|TRBV7-2|NA|NA
CASSSSRDSYNEQFF
TGTGCCAGCAGCTCCTCTCGGGACTCCTACAATGAGCAGTTCTTC
>TRBJ2-1|15|TRBV12-3/TRBV12-4|TRBD2|NA
CASSPRLARINEQFF
TGTGCCAGCAGTCCCCGACTAGCGCGAATCAATGAGCAGTTCTTC
>TRBJ2-3|14|TRBV7-8|NA|few
CASSRGGTPDTQYF
TGTGCCAGCAGCCGAGGGGGGACCCCAGATACGCAGTATTTT
>TRBJ2-1|14|TRBV27|NA|NA
CASSSPRSNNEQFF
TGTGCCAGCAGTTCCCCCCGGAGCAACAATGAGCAGTTCTTC
>TRBJ2-3|15|TRBV5-1|NA|NA
CASSFGEERTDTQYF
TGCGCCAGCAGCTTTGGGGAGGAGCGGACAGATACGCAGTATTTT
>TRBJ1-5|14|TRBV20-1|NA|few
CSAVLGYSNQPQHF
TGCAGTGCTGTACTAGGTTATAGCAATCAGCCCCAGCATTTT
>TRBJ2-3|14|TRBV6-1|NA|NA
CASSEGRGTDTQYF
TGTGCCAGCAGTGAGGGTCGGGGCACAGATACGCAGTATTTT
>TRBJ1-4|14|TRBV29-1|TRBD1|NA
CSVRRGQVNEKLFF
TGCAGCGTTCGCCGGGGACAGGTTAATGAAAAACTGTTTTTT
>TRBJ2-1|13|TRBV2|TRBD1|many
CASRDRAYNEQFF
TGTGCCAGCAGGGACAGGGCTTACAATGAGCAGTTCTTC
>TRBJ2-3|16|TRBV5-5|TRBD1|NA
CASSHGDRGRVDTQYF
TGTGCCAGCAGCCACGGGGACAGGGGGCGCGTAGATACGCAGTATTTT
>TRBJ2-3|15|TRBV12-3/TRBV12-4|TRBD2|NA
CASSRLAGAEDTQYF
TGTGCCAGCAGTCGACTAGCGGGAGCGGAAGATACGCAGTATTTT
>TRBJ1-6|16|TRBV4-2|TRBD1|few
CASSQTRDRENSPLHF
TGTGCCAGCAGCCAAACGAGGGACAGGGAGAATTCACCCCTCCACTTT
>TRBJ2-2|17|TRBV6-2/TRBV6-3|TRBD2|NA
CASSYGSGRANTGELFF
TGTGCCAGCAGTTACGGTAGCGGGAGAGCAAACACCGGGGAGCTGTTTTTT
>TRBJ2-3|15|TRBV20-1|TRBD2|NA
CCARGTSGSTDTQYF
TGCTGTGCTAGAGGGACTAGCGGTAGCACAGATACGCAGTATTTT
>TRBJ2-7|15|TRBV15|NA|many
CATSRDQARNSEQYF
TGTGCCACCAGCAGAGACCAAGCTCGTAATTCCGAGCAGTACTTC
>TRBJ2-1|14|TRBV11-2|NA|NA
CASNPIQGHNEQFF
TGTGCCAGCAATCCGATTCAGGGTCACAATGAGCAGTTCTTC
>TRBJ2-5|15|TRBV18|TRBD1|NA
CASSPGTATQETQYF
TGTGCCAGCTCACCCGGGACAGCCACCCAAGAGACCCAGTACTTC
>TRBJ2-5|18|TRBV10-3|NA|many
CAISVGQGGLAVQETQYF
TGTGCCATCAGTGTGGGACAGGGTGGACTAGCGGTCCAAGAGACCCAGTACTTC
>TRBJ1-3|15|TRBV3-1|NA|many
CASSQDLGGGNTIYF
TGTGCCAGCAGCCAAGATCTGGGGGGCGGAAACACCATATATTTT
>TRBJ2-3|18|TRBV24-1|TRBD2|NA
CATSDPGLAGLATDTQYF
TGTGCCACCAGTGATCCGGGACTAGCAGGTCTGGCGACAGATACGCAGTATTTT
>TRBJ2-1|13|TRBV30|NA|NA
CAWSRPPRNEQFF
TGTGCCTGGAGTAGGCCTCCTCGCAATGAGCAGTTCTTC
>TRBJ2-2|15|TRBV20-1|NA|many
CSAQLYGHSTGELFF
TGCAGTGCTCAGCTATACGGACATAGCACCGGGGAGCTGTTTTTT
>TRBJ2-2|16|TRBV7-2|TRBD1|NA
CASSFVRDPGGGELFF
TGTGCCAGCAGCTTTGTCCGGGACCCAGGGGGCGGGGAGCTGTTTTTT
>TRBJ2-3|13|TRBV5-5|NA|many
CASSSQFSDTQYF
TGTGCCAGCAGCTCCCAGTTCTCAGATACGCAGTATTTT
>TRBJ1-1|15|TRBV24-1|TRBD1|NA
CATSDNRGNAAEAFF
TGTGCCACCAGTGATAACAGGGGGAACGCGGCTGAAGCTTTCTTT